This TCR beta chain derives from a study of cytomegalovirus exposure and HLA in healthy donors listed by TCRdb under 2017. With regard to the full study: An earlier analysis of approximately 590 of the donors reported more than 250 Gb of sequence data and about 100 million unique TCR beta sequences from about 179 million T cells. An early release that covered about 600 HLA-typed donors contained approximately 300 gigabases of sequencing data and some 87 million unique TCR sequences. Of the 300 to 500 genotyped donors, roughly 76% were placed in the genetic ancestry cluster associated with self-reported Caucasian donors. The study aimed to test whether signatures of past pathogen exposure could be identified by cataloging public T cell receptors. The T cell repertoires of 666 subjects were profiled by immunosequencing and related to cytomegalovirus serostatus. Besides the first cohort of hundreds of subjects, a separate validation cohort made up of some 110 different subjects was used. To predict cytomegalovirus infection status, the study brought together high-throughput TCR immunosequencing, statistical association of individual TCRs with disease status, and machine learning. A later analysis re-analyzed previously published TCR beta repertoires from roughly 630 donors and added high-resolution HLA genotyping to study TCR occurrence patterns. In the later analysis, no new phenotypic data were used to find candidate immune exposures; instead, reliance was placed on TCR beta sequences and their occurrence across donors. An earlier analysis of roughly 600 of the donors used high-throughput TCR beta sequencing to judge whether each TCR beta V gene segment behaved as functional or pseudogenic. Donor age, sex, ethnicity and CMV serostatus were compiled together with the repertoire data. A later genetic analysis took genome-wide SNP genotypes for 398 of the 666 donors and used that subset as a discovery cohort. All discovery cohort repertoires had been generated using a single sequencing platform. HLA typing included class I and class II loci at four-digit resolution. The number of typed donors differed by locus: about 620-640 for A, B, C, DRB1 and DQB1; 522 for DQA1; approximately 600 for DPA1; and 400 to 480 for DPB1. Roughly five DR-DQ haplotypes were handled as single units for association and clustering, since linkage in the cohort was strong. Among 300 to 500 genotyped donors of the cohort, an average of approximately 200,000 unique TCR beta nucleotide sequences was sequenced per donor, of which about 20% were non-productive.

The method behind the library was the immunoSEQ multiplex PCR assay. For the multiplex PCR, a mixture combining 60 forward primers for TCR Vbeta segments and 13 reverse primers for TCR Jbeta segments was used. The CDR3 region of rearranged TCR beta genes was amplified from genomic DNA with a multiplex PCR assay. Amplified TCR beta libraries were sequenced as 87-base-pair reads on the Illumina HiSeq System. Per the source publication's procedure: A later analysis counted tens of millions of unique TCR beta chains across the 650 to 800 repertoires, and some 11 million of these chains were shared by at least two donors. Raw reads were error-corrected and collapsed into unique sequences by a nearest-neighbor algorithm in which closely related sequences were merged to remove PCR and sequencing errors. To assign V, D and J gene segments, CDR3 sequences were aligned to IMGT reference sequences. For a sequence to be retained, a match of at least six nucleotides was required to both a V gene segment and a J gene segment. Rearrangements were classified as productive when the CDR3 lacked stop codons and remained in frame with V and J, and all other rearrangements were classified as non-productive. Following IMGT convention, CDR3 was defined as the stretch from the second conserved V-encoded cysteine up to the conserved J-encoded phenylalanine. The earlier analysis of fewer than 700 of the donors excluded sequences that lacked an unambiguous match to a single V gene segment. In an earlier analysis of some 590 of the donors, a V segment was called functional when productive rearrangements were above 56.7%, and segregating when the standard deviation between donors exceeded 5%. A statistical classification framework was built for diagnosing cytomegalovirus status from the catalog of TCR beta chain sequences. In a later analysis, TCR nucleotide sequences were compared against IMGT/GENE-DB human TR gene sequences so that V and J genes could be assigned. The TCRdist pipeline was used in a later analysis to assign CDR3 sequences and most-parsimonious VDJ recombination scenarios. In a later analysis, each TCR beta chain was defined by its CDR3 amino acid sequence together with its V-gene family, and reads lacking a unique V-gene family were excluded. To address suspected cross-contamination and a sequencing artifact, a later analysis removed a few hundred highly shared, low-generation-probability nucleotide sequences. In a later analysis, a clonal expansion index was calculated for each public chain from normalized within-repertoire ranks of inferred template counts. A later analysis computed generation probabilities with a VDJ recombination model fitted to out-of-frame rearrangements, and checked the results against IGoR. A later analysis scored TCR-TCR, TCR-HLA and TCR-CMV co-occurrence with hypergeometric tests, applying a repertoire-size bias correction to TCR pairs. False discovery rates were estimated in a later analysis by permuting HLA or CMV assignments 20 times. In a later analysis, co-occurring TCRs were grouped using DBSCAN, and TCRdist sequence similarity was added for clustering within HLA-allele-positive subsets. For co-occurrence clustering, repertoires with fewer than 30,000 or more than 120,000 public chains were excluded, along with several repertoires with anomalous nucleotide sharing. The table was pulled from immuneACCESS by TCRdb, which kept in-frame rearrangements only. Such tables lose some clones; where checked, under half of the loss comes from unresolved V genes, and the rest has no known cause. That table is the source of V, J and clone size, and D and trimming were worked out from the DNA. For this sample the table gives some 87,000 clones, of which approximately 70% were detected only once. Of the sample, approximately 15% falls within the top ten clones.

Overall study results and their limits: The study gave a list of around 170 TCR beta chains associated with cytomegalovirus. A later analysis reported that several top co-occurrence clusters appeared linked to parvovirus B19, influenza, CMV and Epstein-Barr virus. Linkage disequilibrium might explain the correlated functional status among segregating V segments, but an unknown experimental factor could not be ruled out. In a later analysis, HLA-associated TCR beta chains were found to be more clonally expanded and to have lower generation probabilities than equally common non-associated chains. Three of the identified cytomegalovirus-associated TCR beta chains were confirmed in vitro to be specific for cytomegalovirus antigens. The cohort was sequenced for TCR beta chains only, and without alpha or paired-chain data the features that could be detected were limited. The 87-base-pair reads could not distinguish some IMGT-functional V segments, including TRBV6-2 and TRBV6-3, so those segments were excluded. Most TCR sequences were seen in very few donors, while some public TCRs were found in many individuals. A further reported finding was that TCR beta sequences accurately predicted the HLA-A and HLA-B alleles for most subjects in the first cohort. An association between a missense DCLRE1C variant and V-gene and J-gene trimming of TCR beta chains was found in a later genetic analysis and replicated in an independent cohort. Strong co-occurrence of HLA alleles, especially DR and DQ, made assigning TCR associations to individual alleles difficult. The classifier was reported to diagnose cytomegalovirus status with high specificity and sensitivity in both the original cohort and the validation cohort. A cluster of highly shared sequence variants was judged likely to represent a technical artifact of the sequencing pipeline. In a later genetic analysis, fewer N-insertions in productive TCRs were reported among donors in an Asian-associated ancestry cluster than the approximately 670-donor mean. An earlier analysis of approximately 540 of the donors showed that most TCR beta V segments appeared in productive rearrangements either about 90% or about 30% of the time, which broadly matched IMGT annotations. Because HLA typing was missing for some donors at each locus, association tests included only the typed subset. It was suggested by the authors that the approach could potentially be generalized to other disease states and immunological phenotypes. A later analysis associated about 17,000 TCR beta sequences with specific HLA alleles at a false discovery rate of 0.05. According to a later analysis, TCR association rates differed among HLA loci, with DRB1 alleles showing the most associated TCRs and HLA-C alleles showing the fewest. A later analysis found that most CMV-associated TCR beta chains appeared HLA-restricted, with HLA associations seemingly driven largely by CMV exposure. Sequencing depth was assumed to be roughly uniform across donors in the presence/absence analyses, though that assumption may not hold. Because counts were too low, under 20 rarely observed V segments, including chromosome 9 orphons, were left out of the earlier analysis of approximately 500 of the donors. For the cohort, immune exposure information was limited to CMV serostatus.

Trimming at the junction amounts to 5 bases on V and 2 bases on J, and the germline ends lie 9 bases apart. CDR1 and CDR2, per the germline V gene, are MDHEN and SYDVKM. From its cysteine to its phenylalanine, the CDR3 spans 13 amino acids. Just CDR3 DNA is preserved here, 39 bases in frame from base 1. Concerning this clone: This receptor's antigen is unknown. The input lacks base qualities; no much larger clone sits a single base away.

The cohort consisted of 666 healthy bone marrow donors. Cohort members were all nominally healthy when sampled, although unrecorded immune exposures were likely present. The donor was CMV seropositive and was included in the group of about 290 seropositive cohort members. Every donor gave a peripheral blood sample, and the peripheral blood mononuclear cells from that sample were used for TCR beta sequencing. The Qiagen DNeasy Blood Extraction Kit was used to extract genomic DNA from the blood cell samples. The clonotype originates from a woman aged 50 to 65 in good health and CMV-seropositive. The rearrangement combines TRBV28 with TRBJ1-2; the D gene cannot be resolved reliably. Sequencing was performed on PBMCs. The CDR3 region has the sequence CASSAAGNYGYTF. The sequenced DNA: TGTGCCAGCAGTGCGGCCGGGAACTATGGCTACACCTTC.